Below, one T cell receptor beta chain is given with its context. This sample is part of a study of blood T cell repertoires in COVID-19. Turning to the study itself: T cells, B-cell-depleted T cells, or PBMCs provided the cDNA or gDNA that served as material.

Individuals drawn from 20 to 25 US areas were roughly 18 to 95 years old. Which cohort a participant joined came from the clinical history participants gave. CDR1 is LNHNV and CDR2 is YYDKDF in the germline V gene (reference sequence). With V trimmed by 1 base and J by 12 bases, 10 bases remained unmatched. The CDR3 has 14 residues. Per the original methods: Estimates of nucleated cell counts were drawn from the amplification of reference gene primers. The data were produced by immunoSEQ multiplex PCR, yet TCRdb's version contains in-frame clones alone and is incomplete. From that table come the V and J calls and clone size; the DNA was used to work out D and trimming. Of a few hundred thousand clones listed, roughly nine tenths were seen once; the top ten hold approximately 1%.

This sequence joins TRBV15 and TRBJ2-3, with 7 nucleotides matching TRBD2. This TCR came from a young man who had recovered from COVID-19. Material for sequencing was PBMCs or T cells enriched from blood (not recorded which). In DNA, the CDR3 is TGTGCCACCAGCAGAGGGAGGGAGCGGGGATTTCAGTATTTT. It codes for CATSRGRERGFQYF.